This T cell receptor (beta chain) came from a study of metastatic and nonmetastatic thyroid tumors. Study-level background: Repertoires of blood and of tissue (tumor or nodule) from malignant and benign thyroid patients were compared.

This clone was detected ten times or more. Its specificity is unknown. The CDR3 length is 15 residues. Per germline, CDR1 MNHNS and CDR2 SASEGT. The ends were cut back, 4 bases at V and 6 bases at J, with 16 bases in the middle. Study processing details: Variation in CDR3 across clinicopathological groups served as the basis for constructing a distant-metastasis classifier in papillary thyroid cancer. TCRdb re-called the PCR reads with MiXCR. It is TCRdb's table, rather than the study itself, that gives the V and J calls and clone size. The table shows 100,000 or so clones, with about 15% occurring only once. General observations from the study: Reported TCR beta diversity, measured in blood and tumor, was significantly higher for malignant thyroid tumors than for benign nodules.

Thyroid surgery took place with no prior treatment in any patient. The chain couples TRBV6-1 to TRBJ1-5; D call uncertain. Sequencing was done on a sample of blood. The TCR comes from a female donor with papillary thyroid cancer or a benign thyroid nodule (not recorded which). Some clones in this sample may be carry-over from other donors' samples. The chain's CDR3 is CASSAGPTGVQPQHF. CDR3 coding DNA: TGTGCCAGCAGTGCCGGGCCTACTGGGGTTCAGCCCCAGCATTTT.